Below are 30 T cell receptor beta chains sequenced from a single sample in a study of radiotherapy plus CTLA-4 blockade in lung cancer. Repertoires were generated with immunoSEQ multiplex PCR, while TCRdb's copy carries only in-frame clones and drops some. There are roughly 63,000 clones in the sample; 65% to 80% occur only once, and around 8% lies in the top ten. This specimen consisted of peripheral blood, obtained from a patient treated with radiotherapy plus ipilimumab. The receptor source for this set is a human donor with non-small cell lung cancer whose response to radiotherapy plus ipilimumab could not be evaluated.

The J gene is TRBJ1-1, the V gene TRBV6-6; possible D gene TRBD1, 6 bases. Germline lookup yields CDR1 MNHNY and CDR2 SVGAGI (reference sequence). The CDR3 is made up of 14 amino acids. V dropped 0 bases and J dropped 5 bases, with 10 bases sitting between them. The CDR3 DNA follows: TGTGCCAGCAGTTACTCGGGACAAGGGACTGAAGCTTTCTTT. The encoded protein is CASSYSGQGTEAFF.

V is TRBV7-9 and J is TRBJ1-1, with 9 bases that match TRBD1. Germline CDR1 and CDR2: SEHNR and FQNEAQ (reference sequence). After removal of 5 bases from V and 4 bases from J, the junction contained 2 bases not matched to a gene. This CDR3 region has 13 residues. The CDR3 nucleotides are TGTGCCAGCAGCGAGGGACAGGGCACTGAAGCTTTCTTT. It codes for CASSEGQGTEAFF.

This clone came up a few times. This CDR3 reads CSVRDSFASPLHF. For the CDR3, the DNA is TGCAGCGTAAGGGACAGTTTCGCTTCACCCCTCCACTTT. The chain links TRBV29-1 to TRBJ1-6; 7 bases line up with TRBD1. This CDR3 is 13 amino acids long. The germline V gene has CDR1 SQVTM and CDR2 ANQGSEA. J gave up 9 bases and V 6 bases, and 8 bases lay outside the gene matches.

This clone appeared once. The V gene is TRBV6-5, the J gene TRBJ1-6; D not resolved. The CDR3 is made up of 14 amino acids. Germline loops: CDR1 MNHEY, CDR2 SVGAGI. The ends were cut back, 5 bases at V and 7 bases at J, with 12 bases in the middle. This CDR3 is CASSRTRQNSPLHF. The CDR3 DNA follows: TGTGCCAGCAGTCGTACGAGGCAAAATTCACCCCTCCACTTT.

This chain links TRBV4-1 with TRBJ1-4; TRBD1 might be the D (6 bases). The CDR3 length is 16 residues. The germline V and J ends were trimmed by 5 bases and 0 bases, with 13 bases remaining between them. The V gene's germline CDR1 is MGHRA and CDR2 YSYEKL. The CDR3 reads CASSRYAGATNEKLFF. The DNA for the CDR3 is TGCGCCAGCAGCAGGTATGCAGGGGCAACTAATGAAAAACTGTTTTTT.

This sequence joins TRBV5-6 and TRBJ1-1; D is perhaps TRBD1 (5 bases). V was pared by 3 bases and J by 1 base, with 13 bases between. In germline, CDR1 is SGHDT, CDR2 YYEEEE. CDR3 length equals 15 residues. CDR3 region: CASSSGGIPNTEAFF. CDR3 DNA sequence: TGTGCCAGCAGCTCGGGGGGAATACCGAACACTGAAGCTTTCTTT.

The chain carries TRBV4-2 and TRBJ2-5, with 8 bases matching TRBD1. Germline lookup yields CDR1 LGHNA and CDR2 YNFKEQ. The CDR3 is 14 amino acids. V shed 4 bases and J 5 bases; nucleotides not matched to a gene: 6. The CDR3 loop is CASSLGTGWETQYF. Written as DNA, the CDR3 is TGTGCCAGCAGCCTGGGGACAGGTTGGGAGACCCAGTACTTC.

The chain links TRBV7-9 to TRBJ2-7; TRBD1 aligns across 11 bases. V lost 4 bases and J lost 0; bases outside the gene matches: 2. Germline V gene lookup returns CDR1 SEHNR and CDR2 FQNEAQ (reference sequence). The CDR3 runs to 15 residues. CDR3 region: CASSWGTGGSYEQYF. CDR3 coding DNA: TGTGCCAGCAGCTGGGGGACAGGGGGCTCCTACGAGCAGTACTTC.

Only one count was recorded for this clone. The chain couples TRBV2 to TRBJ1-2; no clear D. The CDR3 runs to 14 residues. The V end lost 6 bases, the J end lost 3 bases, and 14 bases lay between the germline ends. From germline, CDR1 is SNHLY and CDR2 FYNNEI. The CDR3 coding sequence is TGTGCCAGCAGGGACCTGGACTGGGACTATGGCTACACCTTC. Its protein product is CASRDLDWDYGYTF. Together with reference TRBV2 and TRBJ1-2, the CDR3 gives the full variable domain: EPEVTQTPSHQVTQMGQEVILRCVPISNHLYFYWYRQILGQKVEFLVSFYNNEISEKSEIFDDQFSVERPDGSNFTLKIRSTKLEDSAMYFCASRDLDWDYGYTFGSGTRLTVV.

This chain uses TRBV6-6 with TRBJ2-2; 7 nucleotides align to TRBD2. Germline CDR1 MNHNY, CDR2 SVGAGI (reference sequence). CDR3 length: 13 residues. Trimming cost V 6 bases and J 4 bases; bases outside gene matches: 2. The CDR3 bases are TGTGCCAGCAGGAGGACTAGCACCGGGGAGCTGTTTTTT. It translates to CASRRTSTGELFF.

This chain joins TRBV5-1 and TRBJ2-7; 7 positions agree with TRBD2. V lost 4 bases, J lost 3 bases, and 13 bases stayed unmatched. This CDR3 has 16 amino acids. In germline, CDR1 is SGHRS, CDR2 YFSETQ. CDR3 DNA sequence: TGCGCCAGCAGCCCGGGAACTAGCGACCCGTTCTACGAGCAGTACTTC. Its protein is CASSPGTSDPFYEQYF.

This clone has more than one count but fewer than ten. The rearrangement uses TRBV27 and TRBJ2-1; maybe TRBD1 (6 bases). V lost 0 bases, J lost 2 bases, and 26 bases lay in between. The germline CDR1 and CDR2 sequences are MNHEY and SMNVEV (reference sequence). This CDR3 has 21 residues. CDR3 DNA sequence: TGTGCCAGCAGTTTATCAACAGGGAATTTGGCCCCTCCTTTCACCTACAATGAGCAGTTCTTC. It specifies CASSLSTGNLAPPFTYNEQFF.

V usage is TRBV27 and J usage is TRBJ1-1; 10 positions agree with TRBD1. The CDR3 is 15 amino acids. J was trimmed by 4 bases and V by 3 bases; bases with no gene match: 5. The germline V gene has CDR1 MNHEY and CDR2 SMNVEV (reference sequence). The CDR3 loop is CASSFYDRGPTEAFF. CDR3 sequence (DNA): TGTGCCAGCAGTTTTTACGACAGGGGGCCCACTGAAGCTTTCTTT.

The chain combines TRBV10-3 with TRBJ2-7, with TRBD2 matching over 9 bases. The germline CDR1 and CDR2 sequences are ENHRY and SYGVKD. The CDR3 runs 17 residues. V lost 0 bases to trimming and J lost 1 base; unmatched junction nucleotides: 7. The CDR3 DNA follows: TGTGCCATCAGTGAGTCGACTCGAACTAGCGGGTCCTACGAGCAGTACTTC. It encodes CAISESTRTSGSYEQYF.

In regard to this clone: An end of the junction differs from the germline gene, which may be a read error. V gene TRBV10-1 combines with J gene TRBJ2-7, with D perhaps given as TRBD1 or TRBD2 (6 bases each). CDR3 size: 14 residues. CDR1 is WNHNN and CDR2 is SYGVQD in the germline V gene (reference sequence). The CDR3 reads CASSKSGALQEQYF. The CDR3 bases are TGCGCCAGCAGTAAGTCGGGGGCCCTTCAAGAGCAGTACTTC.

As regards this clone: Distinct nucleotide sequences in the sample also encode this CDR3. This chain uses TRBV2 with TRBJ1-1; TRBD1 agrees at 8 bases. Per the germline V gene, CDR1 is SNHLY and CDR2 is FYNNEI. This CDR3 has 13 residues. The V gene end was trimmed by 5 bases and the J gene end by 4 bases; junction bases not matched to a gene: 3. Here the CDR3 reads CASSNRGGTEAFF. CDR3 bases: TGTGCCAGCAGTAACAGGGGGGGCACTGAAGCTTTCTTT.

V gene TRBV5-1 combines with J gene TRBJ1-2; a weak D match, TRBD1 (5 bases). V gave up 0 bases and J gave up 4 bases, with 7 bases separating them. Germline-derived CDR1 and CDR2 are SGHRS and YFSETQ. The CDR3 runs to 13 residues. The CDR3 DNA reads as TGCGCCAGCAGCTTGGGGACACCCTATGGCTACACCTTC. It yields the protein CASSLGTPYGYTF.

A note on this clone: Other DNA sequences from this sample encode an identical CDR3 as well. DNA for the CDR3: TGTGCCAGCAGCTTTGGGACAGGGGGCGAGACCCAGTACTTC. This encodes CASSFGTGGETQYF. The chain employs TRBV7-9 and TRBJ2-5; 12 nucleotides align to TRBD1. The V gene end was trimmed by 3 bases and the J gene end by 5 bases; junction bases not matched to a gene: 1. There are 14 residues in the CDR3. The V gene's germline CDR1 is SEHNR and CDR2 FQNEAQ (reference sequence).

Only a few counts were recorded for this clone. This chain links TRBV19 with TRBJ1-4; TRBD1 is a possible D gene (5 bases). V dropped 3 bases and J dropped 8 bases, with 19 bases sitting between them. The CDR3 is made up of 16 amino acids. Per the germline V gene, CDR1 is LNHDA and CDR2 is SQIVND (reference sequence). CDR3 amino acids: CASSMSGITVEEKLFF. The CDR3 region has the DNA TGTGCCAGTAGTATGTCAGGGATCACGGTGGAGGAAAAACTGTTTTTT.

This clone was seen once. The gene calls are TRBV25-1 and TRBJ2-5; the D gene is possibly TRBD2 (6 bases). The CDR3 contains 14 residues. The ends were cut back, 0 bases at V and 11 bases at J, with 16 bases in the middle. In germline, CDR1 is MGHDK, CDR2 SYGVNS. The DNA for the CDR3 is TGTGCCAGCAGTGAATACGAGGGCTGGAGGGAGCAGTACTTC. Translation gives CASSEYEGWREQYF. Together with reference TRBV25-1 and TRBJ2-5, the CDR3 gives the full variable domain: EADIYQTPRYLVIGTGKKITLECSQTMGHDKMYWYQQDPGMELHLIHYSYGVNSTEKGDLSSESTVSRIRTEHFPLTLESARPSHTSQYLCASSEYEGWREQYFGPGTRLLVL.

There are a few counts of this clone. The genes are TRBV6-6 and TRBJ1-1; TRBD1 might be the D (5 bases). Trimming shortened V by 7 bases and J by 4 bases, and 16 bases separated the two germline ends. This CDR3 has 14 amino acids. The V gene's germline CDR1 is MNHNY and CDR2 SVGAGI (reference sequence). The CDR3 region is CASTSGGGVTEAFF. Here the CDR3 DNA reads TGTGCCAGCACGAGCGGGGGAGGGGTCACTGAAGCTTTCTTT.

This clone was seen a few times. The chain is built from TRBV7-6 and TRBJ1-2; 12 bases align to TRBD1. The trim removed 5 bases at V and 11 bases at J, leaving 6 bases unmatched. The CDR3 is 13 amino acids. Germline-derived CDR1 and CDR2 are SGHVS and FNYEAQ. CDR3 sequence (DNA): TGTGCCAGCAGCCACGGGGACAGGGGGCCTTACACCTTC. It specifies CASSHGDRGPYTF.

The chain joins TRBV5-1 to TRBJ1-5, with TRBD1 identical over 10 bases. The junction had 9 bases not matched to a gene; V was cut back by 4 bases and J by 5 bases. Germline CDR1 reads SGHRS; CDR2 reads YFSETQ. The CDR3 is 16 amino acids. The CDR3 DNA follows: TGCGCCAGCAGCCCTGGACAGGGGGGTTCTGATCAGCCCCAGCATTTT. It is translated as CASSPGQGGSDQPQHF.

V gene TRBV4-1 combines with J gene TRBJ2-3, with 10 bases identical to TRBD1. V gave up 5 bases and J gave up 4 bases; unmatched junction bases: 6. Germline assignment: CDR1 MGHRA and CDR2 YSYEKL. The CDR3 sequence is 15 residues long. CDR3 nucleotides: TGCGCCAGCAGCAATCGACAGGGGGCGGCAGATACGCAGTATTTT. Translating gives CASSNRQGAADTQYF.

This CDR3 reads CASSAGGTNEKLFF. CDR3 in DNA: TGTGCCAGCAGCGCAGGGGGTACTAATGAAAAACTGTTTTTT. The chain links TRBV9 to TRBJ1-4; the match to TRBD1 covers 7 bases. The CDR3 loop spans 14 amino acids. The ends lost 3 bases at V and 2 bases at J; junction bases unmatched: 1. CDR1 and CDR2 from the germline V gene are SGDLS and YYNGEE.

This clone was observed once. Compared with germline, one end of the junction differs, possibly owing to a read error. The identical CDR3 is also encoded by other nucleotide sequences in the sample. The V and J genes are TRBV4-1 and TRBJ1-6, with D unresolved. This CDR3 comprises 14 residues. Germline V CDR1 and CDR2: MGHRA, YSYEKL. The chain's CDR3 is CASSQPQYNSPLHF. For the CDR3, the DNA is TGCGCCAGCAGCCAGCCCCAGTATAATTCCCCCCTCCACTTT.

The gene calls are TRBV9 and TRBJ2-7; D unresolved. The germline V gene has CDR1 SGDLS and CDR2 YYNGEE. This CDR3 contains 15 residues. V lost 3 bases, J lost 3 bases, and 16 bases lay in between. The CDR3 coding sequence is TGTGCCAGCAGCGCCCCCGGGTCGGGTGTCTACGAGCAGTACTTC. Amino acid sequence: CASSAPGSGVYEQYF. Variable domain in full (rest from reference TRBV9 and TRBJ2-7): DSGVTQTPKHLITATGQRVTLRCSPRSGDLSVYWYQQSLDQGLQFLIQYYNGEERAKGNILERFSAQQFPDLHSELNLSSLELGDSALYFCASSAPGSGVYEQYFGPGTRLTVT.

The V call is TRBV30, the J call TRBJ2-7; the D gene is possibly TRBD2 (5 bases). Germline lookup yields CDR1 GTSNPN and CDR2 SVGIG (reference sequence). The CDR3 extends over 9 amino acids. CDR3 coding DNA: TGTGCACGCGGCGGGGAGCAGTACTTC. Amino acid sequence: CARGGEQYF. The entire variable domain, with the rest obtained from reference TRBV30 and TRBJ2-7, is as follows: SQTIHQWPATLVQPVGSPLSLECTVEGTSNPNLYWYRQAAGRGLQLLFYSVGIGQISSEVPQNLSASRPQDRQFILSSKKLLLSDSGFYLCARGGEQYFGPGTRLTVT.

This rearrangement joins TRBV7-9 to TRBJ2-1; 15 bases agree with TRBD2. Germline trimming cut 4 bases from V and 9 bases from J; bases unmatched to any gene: 7. This CDR3 is 16 amino acids long. Germline V gene data show CDR1 as SEHNR and CDR2 as FQNEAQ (reference sequence). The CDR3, as DNA: TGTGCCAGCAGCTCGGGACTAGCGGGGGGAGTAGGTGAGCAGTTCTTC. This gives the protein CASSSGLAGGVGEQFF. The entire variable domain, with the rest obtained from reference TRBV7-9 and TRBJ2-1, is as follows: DTGVSQNPRHKITKRGQNVTFRCDPISEHNRLYWYRQTLGQGPEFLTYFQNEAQLEKSRLLSDRFSAERPKGSFSTLEIQRTEQGDSAMYLCASSSGLAGGVGEQFFGPGTRLTVL.

This clone was found a few times. The chain recombines TRBV9 with TRBJ1-1; D gene ambiguous. V dropped 0 bases and J dropped 1 base, with 7 bases sitting between them. The CDR3 has 14 residues. Germline V gene data show CDR1 as SGDLS and CDR2 as YYNGEE. The CDR3 bases are TGTGCCAGCAGCGTAGTTCCAGGGAACACTGAAGCTTTCTTT. This codes for CASSVVPGNTEAFF. The variable domain in full, completed from reference TRBV9 and TRBJ1-1, reads DSGVTQTPKHLITATGQRVTLRCSPRSGDLSVYWYQQSLDQGLQFLIQYYNGEERAKGNILERFSAQQFPDLHSELNLSSLELGDSALYFCASSVVPGNTEAFFGQGTRLTVV.